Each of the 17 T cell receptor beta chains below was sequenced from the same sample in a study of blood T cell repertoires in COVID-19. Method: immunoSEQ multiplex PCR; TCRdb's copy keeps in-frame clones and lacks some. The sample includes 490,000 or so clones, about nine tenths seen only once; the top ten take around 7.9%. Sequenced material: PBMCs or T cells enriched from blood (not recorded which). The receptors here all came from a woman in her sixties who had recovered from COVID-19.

CDR3 sequence reads: CASSTGTVNTEAFF. Written as DNA, the CDR3 is TGTGCCAGCAGCACTGGGACAGTGAACACTGAAGCTTTCTTT. The rearrangement joins TRBV7-9 to TRBJ1-1; TRBD1 aligns across 7 bases. J lost 0 bases, V lost 5 bases, and 3 bases had no gene match. The CDR3 loop spans 14 amino acids. Germline loops: CDR1 SEHNR, CDR2 FQNEAQ (reference sequence).

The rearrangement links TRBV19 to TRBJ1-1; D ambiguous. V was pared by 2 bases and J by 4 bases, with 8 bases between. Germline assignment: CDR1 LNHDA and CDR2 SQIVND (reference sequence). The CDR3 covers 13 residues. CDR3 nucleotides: TGTGCCAGTAGTATAAGTCCGGTCACTGAAGCTTTCTTT. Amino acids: CASSISPVTEAFF.

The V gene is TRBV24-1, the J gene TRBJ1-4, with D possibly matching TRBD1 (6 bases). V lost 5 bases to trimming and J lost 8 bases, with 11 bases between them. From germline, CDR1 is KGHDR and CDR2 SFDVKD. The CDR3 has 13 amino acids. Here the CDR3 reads CATSGTAVEKLFF. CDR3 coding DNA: TGTGCCACCAGTGGGACAGCTGTAGAAAAACTGTTTTTT.

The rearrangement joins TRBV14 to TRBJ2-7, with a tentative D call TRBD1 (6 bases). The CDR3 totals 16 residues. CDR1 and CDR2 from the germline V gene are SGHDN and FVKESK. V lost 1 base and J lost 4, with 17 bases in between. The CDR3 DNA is TGTGCCAGCAGCCAAGGACGAGAAACAGGGCGATACGAGCAGTACTTC. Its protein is CASSQGRETGRYEQYF.

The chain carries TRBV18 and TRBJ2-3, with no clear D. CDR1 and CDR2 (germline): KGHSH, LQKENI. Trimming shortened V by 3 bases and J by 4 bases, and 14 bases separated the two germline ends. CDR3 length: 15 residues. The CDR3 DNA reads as TGTGCCAGCTCACCCTCCGGGTCCAGCGCAGATACGCAGTATTTT. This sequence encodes CASSPSGSSADTQYF. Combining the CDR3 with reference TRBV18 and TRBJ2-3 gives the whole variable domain NAGVMQNPRHLVRRRGQEARLRCSPMKGHSHVYWYRQLPEEGLKFMVYLQKENIIDESGMPKERFSAEFPKEGPSILRIQQVVRGDSAAYFCASSPSGSSADTQYFGPGTRLTVL.

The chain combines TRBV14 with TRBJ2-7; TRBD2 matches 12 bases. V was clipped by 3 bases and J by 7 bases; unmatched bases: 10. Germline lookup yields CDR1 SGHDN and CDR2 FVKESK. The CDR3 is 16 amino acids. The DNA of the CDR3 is TGTGCCAGCAGCCATTTCGGACTAGCGGGGCCCGGGGAGCAGTACTTC. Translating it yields CASSHFGLAGPGEQYF.

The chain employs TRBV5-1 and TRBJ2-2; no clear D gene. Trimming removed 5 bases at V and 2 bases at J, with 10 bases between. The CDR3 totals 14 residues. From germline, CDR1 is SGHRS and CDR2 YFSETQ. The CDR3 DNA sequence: TGCGCCAGCAGGCCTGAGCATAACACCGGGGAGCTGTTTTTT. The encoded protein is CASRPEHNTGELFF.

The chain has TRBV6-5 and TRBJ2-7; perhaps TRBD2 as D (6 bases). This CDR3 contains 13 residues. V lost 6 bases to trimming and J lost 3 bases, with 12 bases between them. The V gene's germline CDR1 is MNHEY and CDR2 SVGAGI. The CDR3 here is CASSGLRFYEQYF. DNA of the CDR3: TGTGCCAGCAGCGGACTAAGGTTCTACGAGCAGTACTTC.

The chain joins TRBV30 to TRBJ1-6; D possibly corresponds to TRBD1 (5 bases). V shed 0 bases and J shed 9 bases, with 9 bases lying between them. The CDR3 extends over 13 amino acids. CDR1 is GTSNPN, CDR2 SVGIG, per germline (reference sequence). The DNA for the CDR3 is TGTGCCTGGAGTGTACAGGAGACTTCACCCCTCCACTTT. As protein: CAWSVQETSPLHF.

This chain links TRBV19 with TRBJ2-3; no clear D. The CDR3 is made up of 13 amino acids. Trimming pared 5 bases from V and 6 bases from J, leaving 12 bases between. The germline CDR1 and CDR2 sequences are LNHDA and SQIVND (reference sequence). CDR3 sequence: CASSPTSSDTQYF. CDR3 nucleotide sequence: TGTGCCAGTAGTCCAACCTCTAGTGATACGCAGTATTTT.

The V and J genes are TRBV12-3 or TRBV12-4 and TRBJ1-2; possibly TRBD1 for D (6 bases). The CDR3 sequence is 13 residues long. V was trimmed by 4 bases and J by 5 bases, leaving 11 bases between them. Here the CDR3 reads CASSSRTGYGYTF. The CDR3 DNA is TGTGCCAGCAGTTCACGTACAGGGTATGGCTACACCTTC.

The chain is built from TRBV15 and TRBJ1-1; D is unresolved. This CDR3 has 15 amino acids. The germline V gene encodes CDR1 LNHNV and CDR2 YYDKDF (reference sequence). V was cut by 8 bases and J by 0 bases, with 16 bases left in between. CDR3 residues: CATFTSQALNTEAFF. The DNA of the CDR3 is TGTGCCACCTTTACTAGTCAGGCATTGAACACTGAAGCTTTCTTT.

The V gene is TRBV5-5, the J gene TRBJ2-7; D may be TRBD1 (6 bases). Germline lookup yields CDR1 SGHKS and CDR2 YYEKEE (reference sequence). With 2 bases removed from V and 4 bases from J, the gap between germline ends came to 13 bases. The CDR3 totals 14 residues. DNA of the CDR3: TGTGCCAGCAGCTTCACAGGGTTTAATTACGAGCAGTACGTC. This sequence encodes CASSFTGFNYEQYV.

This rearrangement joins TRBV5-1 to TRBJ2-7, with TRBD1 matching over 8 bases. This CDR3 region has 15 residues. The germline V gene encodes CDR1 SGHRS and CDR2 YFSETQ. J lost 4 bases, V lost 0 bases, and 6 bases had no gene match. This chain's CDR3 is CASSLERTGTYEQYF. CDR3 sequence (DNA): TGCGCCAGCAGCTTGGAGAGGACAGGGACGTACGAGCAGTACTTC.

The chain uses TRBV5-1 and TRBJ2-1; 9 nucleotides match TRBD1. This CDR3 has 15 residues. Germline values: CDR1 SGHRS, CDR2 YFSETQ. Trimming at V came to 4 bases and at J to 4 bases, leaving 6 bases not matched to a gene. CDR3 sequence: CASSKGQGNYNEQFF. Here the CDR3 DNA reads TGCGCCAGCAGCAAGGGACAGGGAAATTACAATGAGCAGTTCTTC.

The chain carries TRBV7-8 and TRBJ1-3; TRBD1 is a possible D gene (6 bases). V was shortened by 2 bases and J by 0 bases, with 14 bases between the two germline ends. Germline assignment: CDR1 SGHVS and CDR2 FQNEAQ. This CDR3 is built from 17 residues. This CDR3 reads CASSLLGGFSSGNTIYF. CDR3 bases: TGTGCCAGCAGCTTATTAGGGGGATTTTCCTCTGGAAACACCATATATTTT.

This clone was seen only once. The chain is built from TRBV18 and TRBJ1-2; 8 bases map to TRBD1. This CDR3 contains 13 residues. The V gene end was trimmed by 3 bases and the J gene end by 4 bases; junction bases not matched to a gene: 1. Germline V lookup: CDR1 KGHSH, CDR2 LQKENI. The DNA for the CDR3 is TGTGCCAGCTCACCGGACAGGGCCTATGGCTACACCTTC. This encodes CASSPDRAYGYTF.